These T cell receptor beta chains were read from a single sample in a study of blood T cell repertoires in COVID-19. The method was immunoSEQ multiplex PCR; TCRdb's version includes in-frame clones alone and lacks a portion of them. The sample lists 400,000 to 550,000 clones, approximately 90% occurring once. Material: PBMCs or T cells enriched from blood (not recorded which). These receptors all stem from a woman between 18 and 29 years old with acute COVID-19. Each CDR3 is given without its conserved first and last residue. Fields, in order: D gene, CDR3 length, V gene, CDR3 protein. D genes are given only for firm matches.

d_gene: TRBD1
len: 12
v_gene: TRBV5-6
CDR3aa: ASSSGTGSHEQY

d_gene: -
len: 15
v_gene: TRBV12-2
CDR3aa: ASRQGQGHYSNQPQH

d_gene: -
len: 11
v_gene: TRBV7-3
CDR3aa: ASSSTKGGPQH

d_gene: -
len: 13
v_gene: TRBV4-2
CDR3aa: ASSQKQGSNQPQH

d_gene: TRBD2
len: 13
v_gene: TRBV6-5
CDR3aa: ASSRGTSGTYEQY

d_gene: TRBD1
len: 14
v_gene: TRBV6-5
CDR3aa: ASSSTPGQGYQPQH

d_gene: TRBD1
len: 10
v_gene: TRBV19
CDR3aa: ASSNFGTGRV

d_gene: TRBD1
len: 15
v_gene: TRBV24-1
CDR3aa: ATSDLPGQDHYNEQF

d_gene: TRBD1
len: 14
v_gene: TRBV19
CDR3aa: ASSIGSTGGFYEQY

d_gene: -
len: 13
v_gene: TRBV3-1/TRBV3-2
CDR3aa: ASSQDWGAGNTIY

d_gene: -
len: 14
v_gene: TRBV28
CDR3aa: ASSWTGDRTNYGYT

d_gene: -
len: 14
v_gene: TRBV6-5
CDR3aa: ASSYSAGGADYGYT

d_gene: -
len: 10
v_gene: TRBV15
CDR3aa: ATGKGDQPQH

d_gene: -
len: 11
v_gene: TRBV5-1
CDR3aa: ASRSTESTEAF

d_gene: TRBD1
len: 12
v_gene: TRBV9
CDR3aa: ASSATGQGYEQY

d_gene: TRBD1
len: 13
v_gene: TRBV11-2
CDR3aa: ASRKGDRETDTQY

d_gene: TRBD1
len: 17
v_gene: TRBV28
CDR3aa: ASSLHRLGQGGGDTEAF

d_gene: -
len: 14
v_gene: TRBV4-3
CDR3aa: ASSQVEGTGANVLT

d_gene: -
len: 12
v_gene: TRBV4-1
CDR3aa: ASSQDPQIYGYT

d_gene: TRBD1
len: 13
v_gene: TRBV11-2
CDR3aa: ASSLQGASGNTIY

d_gene: TRBD1
len: 12
v_gene: TRBV7-8
CDR3aa: ASSLATGSYEQY

d_gene: -
len: 12
v_gene: TRBV2
CDR3aa: ASSLHRVNEKLF

d_gene: -
len: 10
v_gene: TRBV18
CDR3aa: ASSLETYEQY

d_gene: TRBD1
len: 14
v_gene: TRBV9
CDR3aa: ASSVARQGTNYGYT

d_gene: -
len: 10
v_gene: TRBV29-1
CDR3aa: SVAGIQETQY

d_gene: TRBD1
len: 14
v_gene: TRBV7-2
CDR3aa: ASSSGQGAGANVLT

d_gene: TRBD1
len: 12
v_gene: TRBV6-5
CDR3aa: ASSQDRGNSPLH

d_gene: -
len: 13
v_gene: TRBV19
CDR3aa: ASSLIGPDLNGYT

d_gene: TRBD2
len: 14
v_gene: TRBV29-1
CDR3aa: SVEREDGRDYNEQF

d_gene: TRBD1
len: 13
v_gene: TRBV6-2/TRBV6-3
CDR3aa: ASSYQRTGLDGYT

d_gene: TRBD1
len: 12
v_gene: TRBV3-1/TRBV3-2
CDR3aa: ASSQVRGNYGYT

d_gene: -
len: 11
v_gene: TRBV18
CDR3aa: ASSTGTDNGYT

d_gene: -
len: 16
v_gene: TRBV7-3
CDR3aa: ASSLKPKTGMLNTEAF

d_gene: -
len: 10
v_gene: TRBV15
CDR3aa: ATSKSSDTQY

d_gene: TRBD1
len: 14
v_gene: TRBV5-1
CDR3aa: ASSLGQGARNTEAF